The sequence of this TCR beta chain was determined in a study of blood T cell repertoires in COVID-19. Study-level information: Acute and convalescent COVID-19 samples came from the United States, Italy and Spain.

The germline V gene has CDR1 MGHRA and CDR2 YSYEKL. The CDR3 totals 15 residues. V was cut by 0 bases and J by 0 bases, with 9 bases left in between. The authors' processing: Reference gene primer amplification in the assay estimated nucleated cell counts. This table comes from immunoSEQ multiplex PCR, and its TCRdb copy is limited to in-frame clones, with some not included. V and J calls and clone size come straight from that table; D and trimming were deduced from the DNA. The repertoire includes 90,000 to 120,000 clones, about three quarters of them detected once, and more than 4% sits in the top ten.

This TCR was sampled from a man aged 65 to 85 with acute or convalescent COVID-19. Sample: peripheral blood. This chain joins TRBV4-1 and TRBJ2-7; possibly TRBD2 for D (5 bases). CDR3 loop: CASSQDPGISYEQYF. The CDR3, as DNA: TGCGCCAGCAGCCAAGATCCGGGGATCTCCTACGAGCAGTACTTC.